The clone carrying this TCR beta chain occurred a few times. What it binds is unknown. A sample-barcoded 5' primer and a J-beta primer mix were used in a second PCR of roughly 7 to 12 cycles. One entry per CDR3 protein, called by TCRdb with MiXCR from the 5' RACE reads. Here the sample spans about 1.8 million distinct CDR3 sequences, 49% being singletons. Germline V gene lookup returns CDR1 SGHAT and CDR2 FQNNGV. The CDR3 runs 15 residues. This sample is part of a study of blood T cells in healthy people across ages. Study conclusions and caveats: Measured against age, TCR beta diversity per million T cells decreased in a roughly linear manner.

Sequenced material: blood. The J gene is TRBJ2-4, the V gene TRBV11-2, with D maybe TRBD1 (6 bases). The assigned J gene may be wrong: the sequence end matches TRBJ2-7 better. The TCR was taken from a woman in her thirties or forties in good health. In DNA, the CDR3 is TGTGCCAGCAGCTTCCAGATGGGGGCGCTTTACGAGCAGTACTTC. This codes for CASSFQMGALYEQYF.